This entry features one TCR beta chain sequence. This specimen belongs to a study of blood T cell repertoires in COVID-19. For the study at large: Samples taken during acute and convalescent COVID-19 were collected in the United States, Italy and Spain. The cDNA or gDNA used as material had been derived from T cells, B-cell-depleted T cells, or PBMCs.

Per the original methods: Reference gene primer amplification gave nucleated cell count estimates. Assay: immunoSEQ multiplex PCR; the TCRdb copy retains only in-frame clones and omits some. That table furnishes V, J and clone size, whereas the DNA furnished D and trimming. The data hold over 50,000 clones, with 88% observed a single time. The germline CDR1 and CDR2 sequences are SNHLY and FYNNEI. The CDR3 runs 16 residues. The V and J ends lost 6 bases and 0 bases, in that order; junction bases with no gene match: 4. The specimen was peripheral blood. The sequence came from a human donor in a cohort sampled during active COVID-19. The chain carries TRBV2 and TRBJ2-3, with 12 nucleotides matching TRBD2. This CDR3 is CASRAGTSGSTDTQYF. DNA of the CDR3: TGTGCCAGCAGAGCCGGGACTAGCGGGAGCACAGATACGCAGTATTTT.